The present T cell receptor beta chain was sequenced within a study of blood T cell repertoires in COVID-19 (dated by TCRdb to 2020 to 2022). Concerning the study at large: The collaborator samples originated in the United States, Italy and Spain and spanned the acute and convalescent phases of COVID-19. The material from the prospective study consisted of cDNA or gDNA derived from T cells, B-cell-depleted T cells, or PBMCs. A freely available public database, intended as a resource for researchers studying the immune response to SARS-CoV-2, is where the repertoires were released. Subjects who had been exposed to COVID-19, were actively infected with it, or had recovered from it provided the deeply sampled blood TCRbeta repertoires that made up the dataset. HLA class I and class II types, where available, came from metadata supplied by the sample provider rather than from assay-based typing. Samples were obtained from the ongoing ImmuneRACE study (first 160 participants) and from 1,200 or so subjects provided by 6 global collaborators. Nearly every sample came with metadata listing a de-identified subject ID, COVID-19 status, age in years and sex. General findings and caveats noted by the study authors: The quantity of clinical and demographic metadata differed by source and by participant and was supplied without curation.

Whole blood was collected in K2EDTA tubes by collaborating institutions according to the institutions' own protocols. For TCRbeta analysis, collaborators shipped samples in one of three forms: frozen whole blood, isolated PBMCs, or DNA extracted from either of those sample types. TCRbeta CDR3 regions were amplified from genomic DNA by means of the immunoSEQ Assay, a bias-controlled multiplex PCR. The study's own analysis went as follows. Within the assay, amplification of reference gene primers was used to estimate how many nucleated cells each sample contained. Sequence reads were collapsed and filtered to measure the absolute abundance of every unique TCRbeta CDR3 rearrangement. For each sample, productive Simpson clonality was calculated as the square root of Simpson's diversity index across productive rearrangements. Here the immuneACCESS table is served through TCRdb, limited to in-frame sequences with V and J called. Missing clones are a known gap in these copies; in checked studies unresolved V genes cover under half, and the rest lacks a known reason. The V and J calls and the clone size are those of that table, but D and trimming were determined from the DNA. The sample table shows 150,000 to 200,000 clones, and roughly three quarters are seen once. The ten most abundant clones make up roughly 17% of the sample.

This clone was observed many times. Its antigen has not been determined. Per-nucleotide qualities are absent, and no much larger clonotype sits a single base away. The trim is 0 bases for V and 4 bases for J, with a gap of 16 bases between the germline ends. The CDR3 spans 16 residues, from the cysteine through the phenylalanine. This entry keeps only the CDR3 DNA: 48 bases, framed from base 1. Reading the germline V gene gives CDR1 MNHNS and CDR2 SASEGT. Sequenced material: peripheral blood. This clonotype was sampled from a man aged 60-69 years with active or convalescent COVID-19. This chain is built from TRBV6-1 and TRBJ2-7; the D gene is possibly TRBD1, with 5 bases matching. The CDR3 protein is CASSEAMTRELYEQYF. The DNA sequence reads TGTGCCAGCAGTGAAGCGATGACCAGGGAACTATACGAGCAGTACTTC.